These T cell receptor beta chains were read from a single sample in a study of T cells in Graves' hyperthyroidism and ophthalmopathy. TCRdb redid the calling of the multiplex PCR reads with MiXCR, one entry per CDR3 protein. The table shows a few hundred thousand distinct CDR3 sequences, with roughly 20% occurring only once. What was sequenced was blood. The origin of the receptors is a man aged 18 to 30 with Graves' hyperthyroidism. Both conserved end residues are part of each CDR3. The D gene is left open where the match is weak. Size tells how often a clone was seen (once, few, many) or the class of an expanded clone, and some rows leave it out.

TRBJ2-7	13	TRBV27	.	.	CASSFFSGYEQYF	TGTGCCAGCAGTTTCTTTAGCGGCTACGAGCAGTACTTC
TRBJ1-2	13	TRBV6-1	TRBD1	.	CASSEATGVGYTF	TGTGCCAGCAGTGAAGCGACAGGGGTCGGCTACACCTTC
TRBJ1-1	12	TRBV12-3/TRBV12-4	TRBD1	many	CASSITTGVAFF	TGTGCCAGCAGTATTACTACAGGGGTAGCTTTCTTT
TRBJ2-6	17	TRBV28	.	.	CASRTGFASSGANVLTF	TGTGCCAGCAGAACAGGGTTTGCGAGCTCTGGGGCCAACGTCCTGACTTTC
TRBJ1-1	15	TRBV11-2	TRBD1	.	CASSVGQGSHTEAFF	TGTGCCAGCAGCGTCGGACAGGGATCGCACACTGAAGCTTTCTTT
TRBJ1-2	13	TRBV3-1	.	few	CASSQGGGTGYTF	TGTGCCAGCAGCCAAGGTGGAGGGACTGGCTACACCTTC
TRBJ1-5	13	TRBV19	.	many	CASTPDGNQPQHF	TGTGCCAGTACTCCGGACGGGAATCAGCCCCAGCATTTT
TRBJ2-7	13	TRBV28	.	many	CASSFSRIYEQYF	TGTGCCAGCAGTTTCTCTAGAATCTACGAGCAGTACTTC
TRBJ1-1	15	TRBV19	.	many	CASSMSAGAPTEAFF	TGTGCCAGTAGTATGTCGGCAGGGGCCCCGACTGAAGCTTTCTTT
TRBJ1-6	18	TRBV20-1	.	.	CSALSGSVTVTYNSPLHF	TGCAGTGCTCTCTCCGGGTCTGTCACAGTCACCTATAATTCACCCCTCCACTTT
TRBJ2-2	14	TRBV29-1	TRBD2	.	CSVGLADYTGELFF	TGCAGCGTAGGACTAGCGGATTATACCGGGGAGCTGTTTTTT
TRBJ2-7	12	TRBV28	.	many	CASSFALYEQYF	TGTGCCAGCAGTTTTGCGCTCTACGAGCAGTACTTC
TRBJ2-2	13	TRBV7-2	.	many	CASSSLGSGELFF	TGTGCCAGCAGCTCTCTGGGGAGCGGGGAGCTGTTTTTT
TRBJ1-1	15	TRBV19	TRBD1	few	CATWDRGSMNTEAFF	TGTGCGACGTGGGACAGGGGGTCCATGAACACTGAAGCTTTCTTT
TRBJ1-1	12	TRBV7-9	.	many	CASSLPPDGAFF	TGTGCCAGCAGCTTACCTCCCGACGGGGCTTTCTTT
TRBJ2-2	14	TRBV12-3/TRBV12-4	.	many	CASSPRQVAGELFF	TGTGCCAGCAGCCCAAGGCAGGTTGCGGGGGAGCTGTTTTTT
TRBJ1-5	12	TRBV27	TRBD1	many	CASQGVGQPQHF	TGTGCCAGCCAGGGGGTCGGTCAGCCCCAGCATTTT
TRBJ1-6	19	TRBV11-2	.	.	CASSLVIGDLTVRNSPLHF	TGTGCCAGCAGCTTAGTTATTGGGGATCTGACGGTAAGAAATTCACCCCTCCACTTT
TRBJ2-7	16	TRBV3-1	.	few	CASSQDWAGFLYEQYF	TGTGCCAGCAGCCAAGATTGGGCCGGGTTCCTCTACGAGCAGTACTTC
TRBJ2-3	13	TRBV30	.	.	CAWTDNSNQPQYF	TGTGCCTGGACGGATAATAGCAATCAGCCCCAGTATTTT
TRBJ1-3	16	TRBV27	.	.	CASSLDSPSSGNTIYF	TGTGCCAGCAGTTTGGACAGCCCCAGCTCTGGAAACACCATATATTTT
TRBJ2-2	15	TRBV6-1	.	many	CASSEEDDRAGELFF	TGTGCCAGCAGTGAGGAGGACGATAGGGCCGGGGAGCTGTTTTTT
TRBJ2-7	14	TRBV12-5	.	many	CATRKGMSTTEQYF	TGTGCTACCAGGAAGGGCATGTCAACAACCGAGCAGTACTTC
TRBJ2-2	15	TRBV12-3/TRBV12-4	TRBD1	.	CASRAQGVHTGELFF	TGTGCCAGCAGAGCTCAGGGGGTCCACACCGGGGAGCTGTTTTTT
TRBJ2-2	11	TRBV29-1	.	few	CSVEGGGELFF	TGCAGCGTTGAAGGGGGCGGGGAGCTGTTTTTT
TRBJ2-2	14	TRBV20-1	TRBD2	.	CSAMGLAFTGELFF	TGCAGTGCCATGGGACTAGCTTTCACCGGGGAGCTGTTTTTT
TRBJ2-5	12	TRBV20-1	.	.	CSAGGGQETQYF	TGCAGTGCTGGGGGCGGCCAAGAGACCCAGTACTTC
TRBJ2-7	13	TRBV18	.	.	CASSPGSTYEQYF	TGTGCCAGCTCACCCGGGTCCACCTACGAGCAGTACTTC
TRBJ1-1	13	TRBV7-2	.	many	CASLDQRGTEAFF	TGTGCCAGCTTGGACCAGAGGGGCACTGAAGCTTTCTTT
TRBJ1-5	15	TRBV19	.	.	CASNTRVRRNQPQHF	TGTGCCAGTAACACAAGGGTAAGGCGCAATCAGCCCCAGCATTTT
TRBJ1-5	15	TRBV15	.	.	CATSREWQSYQPQHF	TGTGCCACCAGCAGAGAATGGCAGAGCTATCAGCCCCAGCATTTT
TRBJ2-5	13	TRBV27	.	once	CASRDLLKETQYF	TGTGCCAGCAGAGACCTCCTAAAGGAGACCCAGTACTTC
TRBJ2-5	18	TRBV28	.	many	CASSLESGAGTFRETQYF	TGTGCCAGCAGTTTAGAGTCCGGGGCAGGGACGTTTCGAGAGACCCAGTACTTC
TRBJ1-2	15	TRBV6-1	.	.	CASSEVAGPNYGYTF	TGTGCCAGCAGTGAAGTGGCAGGACCTAACTATGGCTACACCTTC
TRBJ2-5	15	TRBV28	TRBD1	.	CASSLSLGQGDPQYF	TGTGCCAGCAGTTTATCCCTAGGACAGGGGGATCCCCAGTACTTC
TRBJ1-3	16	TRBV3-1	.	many	CASSQGTALSGNTIYF	TGTGCCAGCAGCCAAGGGACGGCGCTCTCTGGAAACACCATATATTTT
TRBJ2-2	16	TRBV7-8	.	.	CASSPPQLPNTGELFF	TGTGCCAGCAGCCCCCCCCAACTACCGAACACCGGGGAGCTGTTTTTT
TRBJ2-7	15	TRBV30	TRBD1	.	CAWSETFGQGYEQYF	TGTGCCTGGAGTGAAACTTTCGGACAGGGTTACGAGCAGTACTTC
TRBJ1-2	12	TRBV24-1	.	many	CATSDFAGRYTF	TGTGCCACCAGTGATTTCGCAGGGAGATACACCTTC
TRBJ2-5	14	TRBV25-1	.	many	CASSEPEQKETQYF	TGTGCCAGCAGTGAACCCGAACAGAAAGAGACCCAGTACTTC
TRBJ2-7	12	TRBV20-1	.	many	CSATGEVYEQYF	TGCAGTGCTACAGGGGAGGTATACGAGCAGTACTTC
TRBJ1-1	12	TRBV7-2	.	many	CASSTRQTEAFF	TGTGCCAGCAGCACCCGACAGACTGAAGCTTTCTTT
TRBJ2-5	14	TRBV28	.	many	CASSLWAGQETQYF	TGTGCCAGCAGTTTATGGGCAGGGCAAGAGACCCAGTACTTC
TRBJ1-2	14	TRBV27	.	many	CASSLGGPVYGYTF	TGTGCCAGCAGTTTAGGCGGGCCTGTCTATGGCTACACCTTC
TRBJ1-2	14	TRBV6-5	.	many	CASSSHRGNYGYTF	TGTGCCAGCAGTTCCCATCGGGGGAACTATGGCTACACCTTC